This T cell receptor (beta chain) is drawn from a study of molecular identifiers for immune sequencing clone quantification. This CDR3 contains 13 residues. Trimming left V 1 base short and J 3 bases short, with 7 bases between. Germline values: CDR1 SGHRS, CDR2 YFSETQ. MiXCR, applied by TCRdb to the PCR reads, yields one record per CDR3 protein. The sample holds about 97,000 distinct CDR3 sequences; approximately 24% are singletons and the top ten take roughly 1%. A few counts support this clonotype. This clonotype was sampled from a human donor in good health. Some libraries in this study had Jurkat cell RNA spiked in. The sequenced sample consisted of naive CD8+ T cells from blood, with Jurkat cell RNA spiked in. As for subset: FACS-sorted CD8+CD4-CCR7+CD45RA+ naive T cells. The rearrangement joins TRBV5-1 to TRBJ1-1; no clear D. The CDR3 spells CASSLSEDTEAFF. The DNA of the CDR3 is TGCGCCAGCAGCTTGAGCGAGGACACTGAAGCTTTCTTT.